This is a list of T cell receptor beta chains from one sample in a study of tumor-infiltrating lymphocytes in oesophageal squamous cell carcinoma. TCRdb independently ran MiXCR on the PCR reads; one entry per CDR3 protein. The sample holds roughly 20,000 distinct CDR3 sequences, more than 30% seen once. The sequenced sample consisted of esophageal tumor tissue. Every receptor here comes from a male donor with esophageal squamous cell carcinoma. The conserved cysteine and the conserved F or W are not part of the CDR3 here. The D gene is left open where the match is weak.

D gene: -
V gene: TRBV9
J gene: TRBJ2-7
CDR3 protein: ASSSAAGSSYEQY

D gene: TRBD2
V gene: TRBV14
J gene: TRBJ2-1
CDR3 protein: ASSQLLAGGRGEQF

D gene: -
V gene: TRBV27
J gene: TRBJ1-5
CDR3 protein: ASSQNSGYSNQPQH

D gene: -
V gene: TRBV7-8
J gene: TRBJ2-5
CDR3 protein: ASSLIGGRPQETQY

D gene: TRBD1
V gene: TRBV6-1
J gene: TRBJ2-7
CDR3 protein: ARGEEDRSYEQY

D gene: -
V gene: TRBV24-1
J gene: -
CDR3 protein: AVGTLSKGFYEQY

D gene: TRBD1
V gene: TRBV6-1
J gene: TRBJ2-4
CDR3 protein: ASSLRQGLAKNIQY

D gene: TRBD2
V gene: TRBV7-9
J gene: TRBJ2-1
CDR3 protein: ASSLVGGADNEQF

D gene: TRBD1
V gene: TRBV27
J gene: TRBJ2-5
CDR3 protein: ASSSWTGETQY

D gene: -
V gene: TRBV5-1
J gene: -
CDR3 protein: ASSAQDSYEQY

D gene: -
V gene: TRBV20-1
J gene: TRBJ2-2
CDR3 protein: SALWNTGELF

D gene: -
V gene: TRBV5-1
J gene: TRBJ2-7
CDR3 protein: ASSDTTPAYYEQY

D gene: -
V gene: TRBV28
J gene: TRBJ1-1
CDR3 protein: ASSQTGQRTEAF

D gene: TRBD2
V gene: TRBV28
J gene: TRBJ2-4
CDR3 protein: ASGLAGRDTQY

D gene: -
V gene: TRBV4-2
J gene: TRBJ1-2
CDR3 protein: ASSQGRAQRDYGYT

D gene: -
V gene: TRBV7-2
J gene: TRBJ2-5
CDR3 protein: ASTSYLQETQY

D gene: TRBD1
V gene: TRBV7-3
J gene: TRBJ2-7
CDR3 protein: ASSLIGGQGYNEQY

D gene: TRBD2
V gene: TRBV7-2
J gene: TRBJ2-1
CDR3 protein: ASSLRALGGANSGSYNEQF

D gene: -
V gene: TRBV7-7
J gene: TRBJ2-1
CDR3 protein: ASSLTANNEQF

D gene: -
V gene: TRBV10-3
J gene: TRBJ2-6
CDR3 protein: AIATGSQAGANVLT

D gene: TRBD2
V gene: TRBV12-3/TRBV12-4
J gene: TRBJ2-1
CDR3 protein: ASSDIAGVPYNEQF

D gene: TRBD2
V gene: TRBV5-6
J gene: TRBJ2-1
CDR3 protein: ASSGDRRLAGRSYNEQF

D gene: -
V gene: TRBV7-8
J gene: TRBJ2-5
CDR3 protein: ASSLARGGGETQY

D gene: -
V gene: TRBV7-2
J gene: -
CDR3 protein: ASSNLGQGYT

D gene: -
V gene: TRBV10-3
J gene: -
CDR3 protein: AISAPNGTSQETQY

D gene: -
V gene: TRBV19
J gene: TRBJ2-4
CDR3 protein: ASSGKVGNIQY

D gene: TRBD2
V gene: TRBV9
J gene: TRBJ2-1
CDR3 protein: ASSLGLAGGYNEQF

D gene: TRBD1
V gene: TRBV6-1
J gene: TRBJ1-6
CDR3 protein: ASSPGQGYSPLH

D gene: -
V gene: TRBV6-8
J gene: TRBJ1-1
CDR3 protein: ASSYSWRAKAF

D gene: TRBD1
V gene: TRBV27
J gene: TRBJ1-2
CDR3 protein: ASSLGGQGGYGYT

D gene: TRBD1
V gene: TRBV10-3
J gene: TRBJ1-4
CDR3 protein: ATRQGANGEKLF

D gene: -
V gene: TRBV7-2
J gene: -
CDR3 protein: ASSYQETQY

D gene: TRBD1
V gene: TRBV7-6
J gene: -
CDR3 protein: ASIPGQAWETQY

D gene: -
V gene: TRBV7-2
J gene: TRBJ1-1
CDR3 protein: ASSRWGETEAF

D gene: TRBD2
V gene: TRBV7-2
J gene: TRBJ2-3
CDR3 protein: ASSSNAGELDTQY

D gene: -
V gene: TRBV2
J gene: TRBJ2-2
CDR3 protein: ASRVDAANTGELF

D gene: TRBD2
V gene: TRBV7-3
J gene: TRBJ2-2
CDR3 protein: ASSRLAGGNTGELF

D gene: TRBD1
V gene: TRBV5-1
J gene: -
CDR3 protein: ASSLVRTGPYNEQY

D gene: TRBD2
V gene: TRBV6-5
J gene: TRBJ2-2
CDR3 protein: ASSYSRSGGTGELF

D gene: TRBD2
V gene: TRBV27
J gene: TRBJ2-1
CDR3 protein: ASSLKGLVYNEQF

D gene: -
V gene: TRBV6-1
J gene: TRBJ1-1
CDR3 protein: ASKLNTNTEAF

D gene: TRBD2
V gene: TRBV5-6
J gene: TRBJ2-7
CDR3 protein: ASRQTSSSEQY

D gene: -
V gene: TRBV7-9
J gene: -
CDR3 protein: ASRPAAGPVRNEQF

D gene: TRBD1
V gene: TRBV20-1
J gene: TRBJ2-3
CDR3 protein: SARSGDRPRQY

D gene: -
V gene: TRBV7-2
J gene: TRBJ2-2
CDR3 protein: ASSTGPEAGELF

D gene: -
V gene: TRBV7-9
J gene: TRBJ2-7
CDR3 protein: ASSLARAGSEQY

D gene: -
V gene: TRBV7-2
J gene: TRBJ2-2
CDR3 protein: ASSWTVNTGELF

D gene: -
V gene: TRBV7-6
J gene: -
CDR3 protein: ASNIGGAGELF

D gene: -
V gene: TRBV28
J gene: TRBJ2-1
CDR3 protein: ASSLSFPSYNEQF

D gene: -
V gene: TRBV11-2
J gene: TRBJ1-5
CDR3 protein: ASSLVGGSNQPQH

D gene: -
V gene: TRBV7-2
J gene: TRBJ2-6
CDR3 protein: ASSWGPTSGANVLT

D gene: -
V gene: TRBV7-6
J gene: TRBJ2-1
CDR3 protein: ASSLMDRTYNEQF

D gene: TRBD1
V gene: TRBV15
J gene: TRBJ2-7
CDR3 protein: ATSRPGTGFHEQY

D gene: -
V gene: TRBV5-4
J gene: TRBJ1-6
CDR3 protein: ASSLQGLGESPLH